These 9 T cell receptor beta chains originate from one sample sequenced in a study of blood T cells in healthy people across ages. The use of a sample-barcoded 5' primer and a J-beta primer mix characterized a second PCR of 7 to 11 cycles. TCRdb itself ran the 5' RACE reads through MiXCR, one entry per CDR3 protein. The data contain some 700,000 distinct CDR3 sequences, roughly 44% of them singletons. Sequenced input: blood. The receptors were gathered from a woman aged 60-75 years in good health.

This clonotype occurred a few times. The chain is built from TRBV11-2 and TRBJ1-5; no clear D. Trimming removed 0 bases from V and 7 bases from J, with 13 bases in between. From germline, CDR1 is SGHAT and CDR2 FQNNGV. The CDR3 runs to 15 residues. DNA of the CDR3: TGTGCCAGCAGCTTAGAAACGGGAATGGGCCAGCCCCAGCATTTT. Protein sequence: CASSLETGMGQPQHF. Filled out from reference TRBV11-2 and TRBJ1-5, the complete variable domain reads EAGVAQSPRYKIIEKRQSVAFWCNPISGHATLYWYQQILGQGPKLLIQFQNNGVVDDSQLPKDRFSAERLKGVDSTLKIQPAKLEDSAVYLCASSLETGMGQPQHFGDGTRLSIL.

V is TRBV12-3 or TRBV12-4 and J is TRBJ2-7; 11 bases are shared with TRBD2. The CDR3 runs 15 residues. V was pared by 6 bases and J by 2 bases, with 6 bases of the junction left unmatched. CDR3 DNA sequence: TGTGCCAGCAGACCTGGGACTAGCGGAGCCTACGAGCAGTACTTC. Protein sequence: CASRPGTSGAYEQYF.

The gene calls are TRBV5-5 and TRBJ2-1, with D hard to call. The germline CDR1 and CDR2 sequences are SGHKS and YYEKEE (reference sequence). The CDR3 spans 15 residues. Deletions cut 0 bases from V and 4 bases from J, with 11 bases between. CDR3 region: CASSLEQTQYNEQFF. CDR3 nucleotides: TGTGCCAGCAGCTTGGAACAGACCCAATACAATGAGCAGTTCTTC.

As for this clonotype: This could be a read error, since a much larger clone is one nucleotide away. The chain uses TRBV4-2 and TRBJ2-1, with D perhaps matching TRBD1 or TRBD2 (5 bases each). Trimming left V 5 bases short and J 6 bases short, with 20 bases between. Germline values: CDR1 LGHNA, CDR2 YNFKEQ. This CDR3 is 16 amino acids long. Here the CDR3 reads CASSGYGAGNPNEQFF. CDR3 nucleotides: TGTGCCAGCAGCGGTTACGGGGCAGGGAATCCCAATGAGCAGTTCTTC.

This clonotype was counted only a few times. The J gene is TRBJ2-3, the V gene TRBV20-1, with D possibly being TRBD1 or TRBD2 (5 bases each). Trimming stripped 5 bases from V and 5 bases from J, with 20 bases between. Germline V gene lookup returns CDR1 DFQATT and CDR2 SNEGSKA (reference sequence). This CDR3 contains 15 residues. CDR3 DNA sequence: TGCAGTGCTCCGGATCCCGGGACCCGGGGAGATACGCAGTATTTT. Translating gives CSAPDPGTRGDTQYF.

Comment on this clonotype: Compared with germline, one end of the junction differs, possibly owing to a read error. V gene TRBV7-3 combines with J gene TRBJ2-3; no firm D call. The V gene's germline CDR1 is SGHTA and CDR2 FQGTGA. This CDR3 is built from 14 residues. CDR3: CASTYGLAGDTRYF. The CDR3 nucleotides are TGTGCCAGTACCTATGGGCTGGCTGGAGATACGCGGTATTTT. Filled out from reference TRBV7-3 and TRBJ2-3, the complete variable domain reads GAGVSQTPSNKVTEKGKYVELRCDPISGHTALYWYRQSLGQGPEFLIYFQGTGAADDSGLPNDRFFAVRPEGSVSTLKIQRTERGDSAVYLCASTYGLAGDTRYFGPGTRLTVL.

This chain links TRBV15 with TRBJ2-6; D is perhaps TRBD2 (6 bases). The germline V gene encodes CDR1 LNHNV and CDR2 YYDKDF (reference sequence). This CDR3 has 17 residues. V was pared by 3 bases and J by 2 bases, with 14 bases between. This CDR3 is CATSSRGINPGANVLTF. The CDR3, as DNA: TGTGCCACCAGCAGCCGGGGGATAAACCCTGGGGCCAACGTCCTGACTTTC.

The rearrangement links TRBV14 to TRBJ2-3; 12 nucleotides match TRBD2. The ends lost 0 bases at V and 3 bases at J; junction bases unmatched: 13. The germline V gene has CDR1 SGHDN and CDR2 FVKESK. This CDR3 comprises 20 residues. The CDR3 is CASSQDLSTSGRMWTDTQYF. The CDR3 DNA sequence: TGTGCCAGCAGCCAAGATTTGTCGACTAGCGGGAGAATGTGGACAGATACGCAGTATTTT.

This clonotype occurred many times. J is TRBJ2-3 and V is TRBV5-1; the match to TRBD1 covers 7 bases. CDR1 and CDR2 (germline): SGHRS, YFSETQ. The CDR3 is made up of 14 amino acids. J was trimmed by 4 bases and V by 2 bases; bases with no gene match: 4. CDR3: CASSLQGFSDTQYF. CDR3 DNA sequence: TGCGCCAGCAGCTTACAGGGGTTCTCAGATACGCAGTATTTT.